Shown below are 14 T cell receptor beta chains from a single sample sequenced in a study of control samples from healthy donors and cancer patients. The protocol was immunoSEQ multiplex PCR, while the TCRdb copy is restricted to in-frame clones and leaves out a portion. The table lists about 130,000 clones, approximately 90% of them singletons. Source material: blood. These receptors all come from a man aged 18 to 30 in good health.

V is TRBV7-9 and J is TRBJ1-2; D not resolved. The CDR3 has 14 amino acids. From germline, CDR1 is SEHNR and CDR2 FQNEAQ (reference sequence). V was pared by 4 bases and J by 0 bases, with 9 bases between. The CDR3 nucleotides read TGTGCCAGCAGCTCCAGAGGCACTAACTATGGCTACACCTTC. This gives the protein CASSSRGTNYGYTF.

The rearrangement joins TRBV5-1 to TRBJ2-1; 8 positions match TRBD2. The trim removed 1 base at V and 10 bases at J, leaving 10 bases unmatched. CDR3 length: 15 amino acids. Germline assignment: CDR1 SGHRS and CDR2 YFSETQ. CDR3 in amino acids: CASSLFAGGPGEQFF. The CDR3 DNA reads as TGCGCCAGCAGCTTGTTCGCGGGGGGCCCGGGGGAGCAGTTCTTC.

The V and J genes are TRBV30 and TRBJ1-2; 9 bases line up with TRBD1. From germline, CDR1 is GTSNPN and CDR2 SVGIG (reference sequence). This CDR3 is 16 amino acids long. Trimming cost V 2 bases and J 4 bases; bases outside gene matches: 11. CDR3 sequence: CAWSPLRGQGRYGYTF. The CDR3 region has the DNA TGTGCCTGGAGTCCCCTCCGGGGACAGGGACGCTATGGCTACACCTTC.

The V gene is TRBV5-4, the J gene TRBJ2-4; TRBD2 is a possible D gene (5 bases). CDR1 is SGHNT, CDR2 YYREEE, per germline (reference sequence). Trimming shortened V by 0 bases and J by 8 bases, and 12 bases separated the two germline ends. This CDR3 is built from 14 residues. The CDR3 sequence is CASSLGIGRDIQYF. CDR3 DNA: TGTGCCAGCAGCTTGGGCATAGGGAGAGACATTCAGTACTTC.

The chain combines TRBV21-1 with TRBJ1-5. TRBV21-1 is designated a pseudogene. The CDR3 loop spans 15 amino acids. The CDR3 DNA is TGTGCCAGCAGCAAGTCACCCGGCTCAAATCAGCCCCAGCATTTT. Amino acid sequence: CASSKSPGSNQPQHF.

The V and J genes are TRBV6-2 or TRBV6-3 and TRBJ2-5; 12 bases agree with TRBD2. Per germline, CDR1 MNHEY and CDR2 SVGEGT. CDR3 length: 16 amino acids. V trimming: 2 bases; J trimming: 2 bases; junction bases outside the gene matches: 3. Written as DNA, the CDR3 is TGTGCCAGCAGTTACCTGCTAGCGGGGGGGCAAGAGACCCAGTACTTC. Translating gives CASSYLLAGGQETQYF.

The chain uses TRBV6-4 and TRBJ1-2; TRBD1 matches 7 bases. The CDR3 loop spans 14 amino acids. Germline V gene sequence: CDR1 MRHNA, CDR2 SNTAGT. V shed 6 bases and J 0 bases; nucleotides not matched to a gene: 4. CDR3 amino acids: CASSDRAANYGYTF. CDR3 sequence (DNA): TGTGCCAGCAGCGACAGGGCGGCTAACTATGGCTACACCTTC.

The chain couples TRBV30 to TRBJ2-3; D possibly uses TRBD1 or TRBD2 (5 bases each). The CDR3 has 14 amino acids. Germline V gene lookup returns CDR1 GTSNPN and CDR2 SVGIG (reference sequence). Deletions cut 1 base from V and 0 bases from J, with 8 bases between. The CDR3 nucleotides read TGTGCCTGGAGTGGGGACGGTAGCACAGATACGCAGTATTTT. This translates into CAWSGDGSTDTQYF. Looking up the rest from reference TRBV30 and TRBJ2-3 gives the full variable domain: SQTIHQWPATLVQPVGSPLSLECTVEGTSNPNLYWYRQAAGRGLQLLFYSVGIGQISSEVPQNLSASRPQDRQFILSSKKLLLSDSGFYLCAWSGDGSTDTQYFGPGTRLTVL.

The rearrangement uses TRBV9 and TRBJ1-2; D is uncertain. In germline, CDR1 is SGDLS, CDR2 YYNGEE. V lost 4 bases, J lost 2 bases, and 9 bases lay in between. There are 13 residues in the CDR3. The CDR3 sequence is CASSPDRNYGYTF. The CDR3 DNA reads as TGTGCCAGCAGCCCTGATCGAAACTATGGCTACACCTTC.

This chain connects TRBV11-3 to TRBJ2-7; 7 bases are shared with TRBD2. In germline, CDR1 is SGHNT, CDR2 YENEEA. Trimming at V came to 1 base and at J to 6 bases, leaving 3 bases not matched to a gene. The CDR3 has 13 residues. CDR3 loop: CASSLGSGGEQYF. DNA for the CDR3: TGTGCCAGCAGCTTAGGGTCGGGGGGCGAGCAGTACTTC.

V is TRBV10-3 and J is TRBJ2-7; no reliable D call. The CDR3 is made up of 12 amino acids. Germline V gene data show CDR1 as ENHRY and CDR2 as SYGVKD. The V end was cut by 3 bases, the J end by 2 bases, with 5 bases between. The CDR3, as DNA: TGTGCCATCAGTGAAGAAACCTACGAGCAGTACTTC. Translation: CAISEETYEQYF.

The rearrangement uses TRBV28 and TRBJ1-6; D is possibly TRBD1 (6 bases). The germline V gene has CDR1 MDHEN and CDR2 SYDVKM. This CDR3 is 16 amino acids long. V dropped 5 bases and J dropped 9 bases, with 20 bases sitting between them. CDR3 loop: CASSAWTAPQGSPLHF. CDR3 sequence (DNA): TGTGCCAGCAGTGCGTGGACAGCTCCGCAAGGTTCACCCCTCCACTTT.

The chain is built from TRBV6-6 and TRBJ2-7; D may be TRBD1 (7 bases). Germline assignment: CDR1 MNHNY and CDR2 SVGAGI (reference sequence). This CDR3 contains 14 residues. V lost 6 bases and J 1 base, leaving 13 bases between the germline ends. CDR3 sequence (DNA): TGTGCCAGCAGGACGACAGGGAGGTCCTACGAGCAGTACTTC. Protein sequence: CASRTTGRSYEQYF.

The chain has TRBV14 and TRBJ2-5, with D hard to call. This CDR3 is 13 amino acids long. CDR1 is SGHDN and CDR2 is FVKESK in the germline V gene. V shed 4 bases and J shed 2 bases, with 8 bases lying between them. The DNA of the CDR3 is TGTGCCAGCAGCCGAGGTTGGCAAGAGACCCAGTACTTC. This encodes CASSRGWQETQYF.